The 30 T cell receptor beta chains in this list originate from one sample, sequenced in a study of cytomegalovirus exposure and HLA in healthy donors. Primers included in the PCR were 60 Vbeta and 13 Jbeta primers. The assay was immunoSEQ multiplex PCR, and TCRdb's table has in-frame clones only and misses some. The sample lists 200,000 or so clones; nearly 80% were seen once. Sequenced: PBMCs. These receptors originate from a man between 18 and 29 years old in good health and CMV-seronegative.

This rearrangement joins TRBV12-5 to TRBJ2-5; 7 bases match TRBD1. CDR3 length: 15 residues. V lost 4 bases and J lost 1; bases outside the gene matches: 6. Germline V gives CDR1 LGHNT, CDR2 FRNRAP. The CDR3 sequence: CASGSGTDPQETQYF. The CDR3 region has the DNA TGTGCTAGTGGTTCCGGGACAGACCCCCAAGAGACCCAGTACTTC.

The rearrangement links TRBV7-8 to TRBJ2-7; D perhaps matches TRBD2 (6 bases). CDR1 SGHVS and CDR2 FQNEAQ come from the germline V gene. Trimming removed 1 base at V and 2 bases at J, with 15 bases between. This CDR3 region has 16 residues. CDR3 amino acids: CASSLGFAGSTYEQYF. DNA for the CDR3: TGTGCCAGCAGCTTAGGTTTCGCGGGATCCACCTACGAGCAGTACTTC.

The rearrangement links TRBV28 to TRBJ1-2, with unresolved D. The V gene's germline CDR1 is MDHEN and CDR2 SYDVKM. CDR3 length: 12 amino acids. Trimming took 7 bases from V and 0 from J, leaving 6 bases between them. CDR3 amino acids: CASTQANYGYTF. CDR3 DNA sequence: TGTGCCAGCACTCAGGCTAACTATGGCTACACCTTC.

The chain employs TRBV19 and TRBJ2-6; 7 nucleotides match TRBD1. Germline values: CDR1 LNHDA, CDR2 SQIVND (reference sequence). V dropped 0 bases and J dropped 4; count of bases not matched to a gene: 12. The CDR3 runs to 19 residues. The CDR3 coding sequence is TGTGCCAGTAGTATAGAACGGGCAGGGGGTGATATAGGGGCCAACGTCCTGACTTTC. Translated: CASSIERAGGDIGANVLTF. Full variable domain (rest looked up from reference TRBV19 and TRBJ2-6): DGGITQSPKYLFRKEGQNVTLSCEQNLNHDAMYWYRQDPGQGLRLIYYSQIVNDFQKGDIAEGYSVSREKKESFPLTVTSAQKNPTAFYLCASSIERAGGDIGANVLTFGAGSRLTVL.

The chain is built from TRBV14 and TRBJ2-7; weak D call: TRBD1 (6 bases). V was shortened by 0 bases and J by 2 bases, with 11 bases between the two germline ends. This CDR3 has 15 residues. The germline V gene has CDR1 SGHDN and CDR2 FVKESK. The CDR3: CASSQEGHPAYEQYF. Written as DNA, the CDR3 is TGTGCCAGCAGCCAAGAGGGACACCCGGCCTACGAGCAGTACTTC.

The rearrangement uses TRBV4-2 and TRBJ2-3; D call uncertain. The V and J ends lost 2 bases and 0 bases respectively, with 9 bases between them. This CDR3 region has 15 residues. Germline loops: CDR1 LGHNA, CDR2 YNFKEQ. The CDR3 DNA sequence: TGTGCCAGCAGCCAACCCATCAGTAGCACAGATACGCAGTATTTT. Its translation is CASSQPISSTDTQYF.

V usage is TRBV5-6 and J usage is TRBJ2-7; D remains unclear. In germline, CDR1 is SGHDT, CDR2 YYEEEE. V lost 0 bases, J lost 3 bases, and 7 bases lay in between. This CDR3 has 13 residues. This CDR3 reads CASSLGRYYEQYF. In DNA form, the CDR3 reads TGTGCCAGCAGCTTGGGCAGATACTACGAGCAGTACTTC.

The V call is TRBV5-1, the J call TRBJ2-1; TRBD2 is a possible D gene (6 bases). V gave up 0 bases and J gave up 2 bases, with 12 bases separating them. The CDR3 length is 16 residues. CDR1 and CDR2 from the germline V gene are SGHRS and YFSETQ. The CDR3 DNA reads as TGCGCCAGCAGCTTGGCCGGGAGTCATCCCTACAATGAGCAGTTCTTC. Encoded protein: CASSLAGSHPYNEQFF. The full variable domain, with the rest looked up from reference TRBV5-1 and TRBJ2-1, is KAGVTQTPRYLIKTRGQQVTLSCSPISGHRSVSWYQQTPGQGLQFLFEYFSETQRNKGNFPGRFSGRQFSNSRSEMNVSTLELGDSALYLCASSLAGSHPYNEQFFGPGTRLTVL.

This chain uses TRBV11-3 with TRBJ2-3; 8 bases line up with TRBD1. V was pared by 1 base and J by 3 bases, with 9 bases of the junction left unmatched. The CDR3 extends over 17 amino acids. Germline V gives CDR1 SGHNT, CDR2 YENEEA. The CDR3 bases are TGTGCCAGCAGCTTAGCTCTCCGGGACAGGAGGACAGATACGCAGTATTTT. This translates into CASSLALRDRRTDTQYF.

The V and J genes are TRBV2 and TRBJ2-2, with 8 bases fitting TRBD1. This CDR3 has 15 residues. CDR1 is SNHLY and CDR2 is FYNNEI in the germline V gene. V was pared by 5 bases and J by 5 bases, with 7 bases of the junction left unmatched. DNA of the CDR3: TGTGCCAGCAGTCGAGGACAGGGTGGGACCGGGGAGCTGTTTTTT. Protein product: CASSRGQGGTGELFF.

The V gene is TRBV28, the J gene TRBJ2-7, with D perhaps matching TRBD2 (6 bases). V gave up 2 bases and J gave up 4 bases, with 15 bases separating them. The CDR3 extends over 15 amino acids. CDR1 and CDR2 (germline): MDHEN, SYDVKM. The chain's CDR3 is CASSLVGEALYEQYF. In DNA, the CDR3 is TGTGCCAGCAGTTTAGTAGGGGAGGCGTTGTACGAGCAGTACTTC.

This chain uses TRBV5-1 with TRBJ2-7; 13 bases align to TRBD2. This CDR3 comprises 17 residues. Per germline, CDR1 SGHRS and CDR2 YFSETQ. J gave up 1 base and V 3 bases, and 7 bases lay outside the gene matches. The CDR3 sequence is CASSWRTSGGHSYEQYF. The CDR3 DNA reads TGCGCCAGCAGCTGGAGGACTAGCGGGGGCCATTCCTACGAGCAGTACTTC.

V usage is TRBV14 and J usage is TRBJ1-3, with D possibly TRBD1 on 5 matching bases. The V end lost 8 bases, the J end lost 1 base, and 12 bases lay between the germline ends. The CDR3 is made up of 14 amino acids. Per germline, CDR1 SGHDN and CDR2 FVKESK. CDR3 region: CASARQLSGNTIYF. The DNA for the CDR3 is TGTGCCAGCGCACGACAGTTATCTGGAAACACCATATATTTT.

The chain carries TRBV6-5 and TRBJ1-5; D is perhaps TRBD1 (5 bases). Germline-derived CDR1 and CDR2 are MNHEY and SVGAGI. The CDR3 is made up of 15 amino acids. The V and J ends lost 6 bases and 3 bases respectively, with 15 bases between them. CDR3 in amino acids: CASSRGLNANQPQHF. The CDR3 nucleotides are TGTGCCAGCAGCCGGGGGTTGAACGCCAATCAGCCCCAGCATTTT.

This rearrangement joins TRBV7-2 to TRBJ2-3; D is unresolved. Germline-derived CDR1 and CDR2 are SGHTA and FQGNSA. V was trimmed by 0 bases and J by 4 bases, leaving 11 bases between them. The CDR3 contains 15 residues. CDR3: CASSLALVVSDTQYF. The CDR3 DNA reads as TGTGCCAGCAGCTTAGCCCTAGTGGTCTCAGATACGCAGTATTTT.

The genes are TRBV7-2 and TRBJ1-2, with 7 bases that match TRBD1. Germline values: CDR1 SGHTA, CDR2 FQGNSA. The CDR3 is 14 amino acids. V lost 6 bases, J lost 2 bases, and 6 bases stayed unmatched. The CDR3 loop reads CASRLQGTNYGYTF. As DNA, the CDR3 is TGTGCCAGCAGGTTACAGGGGACGAACTATGGCTACACCTTC. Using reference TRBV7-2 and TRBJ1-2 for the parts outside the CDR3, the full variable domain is GAGVSQSPSNKVTEKGKDVELRCDPISGHTALYWYRQSLGQGLEFLIYFQGNSAPDKSGLPSDRFSAERTGGSVSTLTIQRTQQEDSAVYLCASRLQGTNYGYTFGSGTRLTVV.

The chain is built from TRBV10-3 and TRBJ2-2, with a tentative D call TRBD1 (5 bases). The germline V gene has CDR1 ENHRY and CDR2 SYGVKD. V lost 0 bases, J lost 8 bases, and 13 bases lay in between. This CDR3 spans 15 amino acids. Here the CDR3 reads CAISESKQGFGELFF. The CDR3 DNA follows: TGTGCCATCAGTGAGTCGAAGCAGGGTTTTGGGGAGCTGTTTTTT.

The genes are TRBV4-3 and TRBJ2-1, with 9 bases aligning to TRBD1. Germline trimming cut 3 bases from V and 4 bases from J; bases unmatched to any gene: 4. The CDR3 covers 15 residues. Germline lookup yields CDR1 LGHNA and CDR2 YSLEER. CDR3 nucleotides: TGCGCCAGCAGCCAGCGACAGGGGGGATACAATGAGCAGTTCTTC. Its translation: CASSQRQGGYNEQFF.

The CDR3 is CASSPQGMNTEAFF. The DNA of the CDR3 is TGCGCCAGCAGCCCTCAGGGAATGAACACTGAAGCTTTCTTT. The gene calls are TRBV5-1 and TRBJ1-1; D is possibly TRBD1 (5 bases). The V and J ends lost 4 bases and 0 bases respectively, with 10 bases between them. The CDR3 spans 14 residues. Germline V lookup: CDR1 SGHRS, CDR2 YFSETQ.

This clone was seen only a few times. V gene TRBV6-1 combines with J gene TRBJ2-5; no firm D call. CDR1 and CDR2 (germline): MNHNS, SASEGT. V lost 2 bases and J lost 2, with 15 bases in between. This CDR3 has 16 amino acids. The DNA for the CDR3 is TGTGCCAGCAGTGAAATGGTTCGCGCATCTCAAGAGACCCAGTACTTC. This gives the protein CASSEMVRASQETQYF.

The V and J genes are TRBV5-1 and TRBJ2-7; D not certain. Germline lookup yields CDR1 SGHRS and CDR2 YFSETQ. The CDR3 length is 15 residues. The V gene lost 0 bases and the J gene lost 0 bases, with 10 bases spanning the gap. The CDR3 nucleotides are TGCGCCAGCAGCTTGGCCGCAGGATTCTCCTACGAGCAGTACTTC. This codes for CASSLAAGFSYEQYF.

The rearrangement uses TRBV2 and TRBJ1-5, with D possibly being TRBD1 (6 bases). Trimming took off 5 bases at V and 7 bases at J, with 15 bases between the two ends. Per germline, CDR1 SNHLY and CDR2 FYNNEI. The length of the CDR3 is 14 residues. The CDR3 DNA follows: TGTGCCAGCAGTAACAGGGAAGAGCGACAGCCCCAGCATTTT. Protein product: CASSNREERQPQHF.

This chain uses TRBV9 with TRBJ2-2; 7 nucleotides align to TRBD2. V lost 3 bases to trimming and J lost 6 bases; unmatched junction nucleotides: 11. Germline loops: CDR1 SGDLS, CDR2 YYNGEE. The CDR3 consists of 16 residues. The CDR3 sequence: CASSGLADKSAGELFF. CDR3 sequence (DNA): TGTGCCAGCAGCGGACTAGCCGATAAGTCGGCCGGGGAGCTGTTTTTT. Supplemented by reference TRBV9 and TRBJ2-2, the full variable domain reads DSGVTQTPKHLITATGQRVTLRCSPRSGDLSVYWYQQSLDQGLQFLIQYYNGEERAKGNILERFSAQQFPDLHSELNLSSLELGDSALYFCASSGLADKSAGELFFGEGSRLTVL.

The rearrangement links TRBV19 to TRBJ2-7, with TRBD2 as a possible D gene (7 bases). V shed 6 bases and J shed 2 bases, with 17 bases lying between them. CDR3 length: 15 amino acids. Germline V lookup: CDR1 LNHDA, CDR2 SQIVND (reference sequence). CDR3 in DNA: TGTGCCAGTAGGAGGGGGGGGCGCGAAACCTACGAGCAGTACTTC. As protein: CASRRGGRETYEQYF.

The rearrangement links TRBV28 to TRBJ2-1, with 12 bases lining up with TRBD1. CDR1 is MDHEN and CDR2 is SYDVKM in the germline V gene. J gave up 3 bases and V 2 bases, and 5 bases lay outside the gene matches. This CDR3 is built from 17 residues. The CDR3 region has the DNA TGTGCCAGCAGTTTAAGGGGGGACAGGGGGCTCTACAATGAGCAGTTCTTC. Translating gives CASSLRGDRGLYNEQFF. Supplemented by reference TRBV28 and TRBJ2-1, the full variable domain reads DVKVTQSSRYLVKRTGEKVFLECVQDMDHENMFWYRQDPGLGLRLIYFSYDVKMKEKGDIPEGYSVSREKKERFSLILESASTNQTSMYLCASSLRGDRGLYNEQFFGPGTRLTVL.

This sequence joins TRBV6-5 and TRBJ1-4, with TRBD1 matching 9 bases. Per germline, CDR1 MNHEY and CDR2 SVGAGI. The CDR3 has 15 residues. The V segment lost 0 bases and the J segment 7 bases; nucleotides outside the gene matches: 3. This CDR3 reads CASSYSGTGSEKLFF. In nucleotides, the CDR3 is TGTGCCAGCAGTTACTCCGGGACAGGGTCTGAAAAACTGTTTTTT.

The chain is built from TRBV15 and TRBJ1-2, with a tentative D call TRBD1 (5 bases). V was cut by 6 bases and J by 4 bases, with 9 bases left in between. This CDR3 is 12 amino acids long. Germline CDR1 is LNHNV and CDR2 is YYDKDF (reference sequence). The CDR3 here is CATSTGFYGYTF. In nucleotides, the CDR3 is TGTGCCACCAGTACAGGCTTCTATGGCTACACCTTC.

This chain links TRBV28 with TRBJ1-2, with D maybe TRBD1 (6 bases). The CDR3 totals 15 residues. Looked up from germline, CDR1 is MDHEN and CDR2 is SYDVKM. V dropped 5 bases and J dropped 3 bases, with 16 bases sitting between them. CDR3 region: CASSTAAGDHYGYTF. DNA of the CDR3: TGTGCCAGCAGTACAGCGGCAGGGGACCACTATGGCTACACCTTC.

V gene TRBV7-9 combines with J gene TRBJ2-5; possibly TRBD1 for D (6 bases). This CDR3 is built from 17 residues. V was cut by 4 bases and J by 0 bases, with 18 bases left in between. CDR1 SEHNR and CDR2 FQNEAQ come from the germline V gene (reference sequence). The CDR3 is CASSSPDSHLYQETQYF. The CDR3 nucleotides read TGTGCCAGCAGCTCACCGGACAGCCATTTGTACCAAGAGACCCAGTACTTC.

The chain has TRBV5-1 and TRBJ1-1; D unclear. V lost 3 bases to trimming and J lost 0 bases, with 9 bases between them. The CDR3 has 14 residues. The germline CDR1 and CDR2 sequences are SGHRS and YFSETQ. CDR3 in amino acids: CASSSTPVNTEAFF. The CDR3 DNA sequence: TGCGCCAGCAGCTCTACTCCGGTGAACACTGAAGCTTTCTTT.